One sample yielded the 19 T cell receptor beta chains listed below, sequenced in a study of OX40 agonist ivuxolimab in advanced cancers. Assay used: immunoSEQ multiplex PCR; TCRdb lists only in-frame clones, some missing. Of approximately 61,000 clones listed, around 90% are singletons. Sample: CD4+ or CD8+ T cells sorted from blood, taken in a trial of the OX40 agonist ivuxolimab. These receptors all stem from an adult with an advanced solid tumor such as melanoma, head and neck, liver or kidney cancer.

This clone was counted only a few times. V usage is TRBV29-1 and J usage is TRBJ2-2; D is perhaps TRBD1 (7 bases). V lost 6 bases, J lost 0 bases, and 14 bases lay in between. CDR3 length: 15 residues. Germline-derived CDR1 and CDR2 are SQVTM and ANQGSEA. CDR3 loop: CSVGGQSANTGELFF. In DNA, the CDR3 is TGCAGCGTGGGGGGACAGAGCGCGAACACCGGGGAGCTGTTTTTT.

This clone appeared a single time. CDR3 protein: CASSVGGFAGTSGNNEQFF. CDR3 nucleotides: TGTGCCAGCAGCGTAGGAGGATTTGCCGGGACTAGCGGGAACAATGAGCAGTTCTTC. The chain recombines TRBV9 with TRBJ2-1, with 13 nucleotides matching TRBD2. This CDR3 is 19 amino acids long. J lost 5 bases, V lost 0 bases, and 11 bases had no gene match. Germline V gene lookup returns CDR1 SGDLS and CDR2 YYNGEE.

This clone was counted only a few times. V usage is TRBV19 and J usage is TRBJ2-7, with 10 positions matching TRBD1. V lost 6 bases, J lost 4 bases, and 6 bases stayed unmatched. This CDR3 is 14 amino acids long. Looked up from germline, CDR1 is LNHDA and CDR2 is SQIVND (reference sequence). CDR3 region: CASRGQGTTYEQYF. The CDR3 DNA follows: TGTGCCAGTAGGGGACAGGGGACTACATACGAGCAGTACTTC. Complete variable domain (other parts from reference TRBV19 and TRBJ2-7): DGGITQSPKYLFRKEGQNVTLSCEQNLNHDAMYWYRQDPGQGLRLIYYSQIVNDFQKGDIAEGYSVSREKKESFPLTVTSAQKNPTAFYLCASRGQGTTYEQYFGPGTRLTVT.

This chain connects TRBV6-5 to TRBJ2-2; TRBD1 matches at 10 bases. V shed 2 bases, J shed 6 bases, and the junction held 3 bases outside the gene matches. This CDR3 is built from 15 residues. Germline V CDR1 and CDR2: MNHEY, SVGAGI. The CDR3 DNA reads TGTGCCAGCAGTTACCGAGGGACAGGGGCCGGGGAGCTGTTTTTT. It encodes CASSYRGTGAGELFF.

The genes are TRBV4-1 and TRBJ2-5; tentative D call: TRBD2 (6 bases). This CDR3 contains 14 residues. Germline CDR1 is MGHRA and CDR2 is YSYEKL. Trimming cost V 3 bases and J 4 bases, with 12 bases left between them. The CDR3 DNA is TGCGCCAGCAGCCATCAGGCGGGGAGAGAGACCCAGTACTTC. Encoded protein: CASSHQAGRETQYF.

This chain uses TRBV27 with TRBJ2-3; 9 bases are shared with TRBD1. CDR1 and CDR2 (germline): MNHEY, SMNVEV (reference sequence). This CDR3 contains 17 residues. The V and J ends lost 8 bases and 4 bases, in that order; junction bases with no gene match: 16. CDR3 region: CASRRDRVYPVADTQYF. The CDR3 region has the DNA TGTGCCAGCCGCCGGGACAGGGTGTATCCAGTCGCAGATACGCAGTATTTT.

The V call is TRBV5-8, the J call TRBJ2-5, with 14 bases identical to TRBD2. This CDR3 comprises 18 residues. CDR1 is SGHTS and CDR2 is YDEGEE in the germline V gene. The trim removed 0 bases at V and 5 bases at J, leaving 9 bases unmatched. The CDR3 region has the DNA TGTGCCAGCAGCTTGGTTGGAGGACTAGCGGGGGGTCGGGAGACCCAGTACTTC. It codes for CASSLVGGLAGGRETQYF. Using reference TRBV5-8 and TRBJ2-5 for the parts outside the CDR3, the full variable domain is EAGVTQSPTHLIKTRGQQATLRCSPISGHTSVYWYQQALGLGLQFLLWYDEGEERNRGNFPPRFSGRQFPNYSSELNVNALELEDSALYLCASSLVGGLAGGRETQYFGPGTRLLVL.

The chain recombines TRBV10-3 with TRBJ1-2, with TRBD1 identical over 8 bases. Germline V CDR1 and CDR2: ENHRY, SYGVKD. The CDR3 extends over 13 amino acids. The J segment lost 3 bases and the V segment lost 6 bases, leaving 3 bases of the junction unmatched. CDR3 protein: CAIRMTGDYGYTF. CDR3 nucleotide sequence: TGTGCCATCAGAATGACAGGGGACTATGGCTACACCTTC.

The chain joins TRBV5-6 to TRBJ2-7, with no clear D. Trimming took off 4 bases at V and 2 bases at J, with 13 bases between the two ends. The germline V gene encodes CDR1 SGHDT and CDR2 YYEEEE. The CDR3 consists of 14 residues. This CDR3 reads CASSRTGPAYEQYF. The CDR3 bases are TGTGCCAGCAGCAGAACGGGCCCCGCCTACGAGCAGTACTTC.

The chain has TRBV6-1 and TRBJ1-2; no reliable D call. V lost 6 bases and J lost 4, with 9 bases in between. This CDR3 is 12 amino acids long. Germline CDR1 and CDR2: MNHNS and SASEGT. The CDR3 nucleotides are TGTGCCAGCAGAGAGGTCCCCTATGGCTACACCTTC. This translates into CASREVPYGYTF.

This clone appeared once. Other nucleotide sequences in the sample specify the same CDR3. The chain links TRBV7-2 to TRBJ1-5, with D uncertain. The CDR3 covers 13 residues. The V and J ends lost 1 base and 2 bases respectively, with 3 bases between them. From germline, CDR1 is SGHTA and CDR2 FQGNSA. The CDR3: CASSLDGNQPQHF. CDR3 nucleotides: TGTGCCAGCAGCTTAGATGGCAATCAGCCCCAGCATTTT.

The rearrangement joins TRBV27 to TRBJ2-7, with 7 positions matching TRBD1. CDR1 and CDR2 from the germline V gene are MNHEY and SMNVEV (reference sequence). Trimming at V came to 5 bases and at J to 1 base, leaving 11 bases not matched to a gene. The CDR3 contains 16 residues. The CDR3, as DNA: TGTGCCAGCAGTAGAGACAGGGTTGAACTTTCCTACGAGCAGTACTTC. Amino acids: CASSRDRVELSYEQYF.

CDR3 in amino acids: CASSTGDGYGYTF. Here the CDR3 DNA reads TGTGCCAGTAGTACCGGGGACGGCTATGGCTACACCTTC. The chain employs TRBV19 and TRBJ1-2; D is perhaps TRBD1 (5 bases). The CDR3 has 13 amino acids. The germline V and J ends were trimmed by 4 bases and 4 bases, with 10 bases remaining between them. Germline loops: CDR1 LNHDA, CDR2 SQIVND (reference sequence).

The chain recombines TRBV19 with TRBJ1-2; D gene ambiguous. This CDR3 has 15 amino acids. The germline V and J ends were trimmed by 4 bases and 6 bases, with 18 bases remaining between them. The germline CDR1 and CDR2 sequences are LNHDA and SQIVND (reference sequence). CDR3 sequence reads: CASSTRTEAAHGYTF. The CDR3 nucleotides read TGTGCCAGTAGTACTAGGACTGAAGCCGCCCATGGCTACACCTTC.

This chain joins TRBV7-2 and TRBJ1-1; TRBD1 is a possible D gene (6 bases). The CDR3 consists of 13 residues. V lost 5 bases to trimming and J lost 8 bases, with 15 bases between them. Germline V lookup: CDR1 SGHTA, CDR2 FQGNSA. DNA for the CDR3: TGTGCCAGCAGCGTACAGGGTCGGGGGGAAGCTTTCTTT. Protein: CASSVQGRGEAFF.

The V call is TRBV9, the J call TRBJ2-3; TRBD1 matches at 10 bases. CDR1 and CDR2 from the germline V gene are SGDLS and YYNGEE. The CDR3 contains 15 residues. V lost 0 bases, J lost 5 bases, and 3 bases stayed unmatched. The CDR3 DNA reads as TGTGCCAGCAGCGTAGTTGGGACAGGGGTAGATACGCAGTATTTT. This gives the protein CASSVVGTGVDTQYF.

The chain combines TRBV10-3 with TRBJ2-7; D gene ambiguous. The CDR3 consists of 11 residues. Germline V gene lookup returns CDR1 ENHRY and CDR2 SYGVKD. Trimming took off 3 bases at V and 2 bases at J, with 2 bases between the two ends. CDR3: CAISDAYEQYF. CDR3 DNA: TGTGCCATCAGTGACGCCTACGAGCAGTACTTC.

This chain uses TRBV6-6 with TRBJ1-2, with D perhaps TRBD1 (5 bases). V was trimmed by 7 bases and J by 2 bases, leaving 11 bases between them. Germline V gives CDR1 MNHNY, CDR2 SVGAGI (reference sequence). The CDR3 runs to 13 residues. The CDR3, as DNA: TGTGCCAGCACTTTACAGGCAAACTATGGCTACACCTTC. Translation: CASTLQANYGYTF.

Concerning this clone itself: This sample also contains other DNA sequences that code for the same CDR3. The chain combines TRBV29-1 with TRBJ2-7, with a tentative D call TRBD1 (6 bases). Trimming shortened V by 6 bases and J by 0 bases, and 15 bases separated the two germline ends. Germline V lookup: CDR1 SQVTM, CDR2 ANQGSEA. CDR3 length equals 14 residues. The CDR3 DNA reads TGCAGCGTACGCCGGGACACCTTCTCCTACGAGCAGTACTTC. This codes for CSVRRDTFSYEQYF.